The TCR beta chain described here comes from a study of blood T cell repertoires in COVID-19. As for the study in general: Both acute and convalescent COVID-19 samples were obtained from the United States, Italy and Spain. Sources were T cells, B-cell-depleted T cells, or PBMCs; the material itself was cDNA or gDNA.

In the authors' workflow: Counts of nucleated cells, estimated from reference gene primer amplification, were obtained. TCRdb keeps only in-frame clones here, not all; method: immunoSEQ multiplex PCR. That table furnishes V, J and clone size, whereas the DNA furnished D and trimming. The sample carries a few hundred thousand clones, 80% to 95% recorded once. Seattle patients were enrolled during active infection and followed longitudinally. Looked up from germline, CDR1 is SEHNR and CDR2 is FQNEAQ (reference sequence). V was pared by 2 bases and J by 6 bases, with 13 bases between. The CDR3 covers 15 residues.

Material: peripheral blood. The receptor comes from a person between 18 and 35 years old with COVID-19, enrolled during active disease. The rearrangement uses TRBV7-9 and TRBJ2-2, with a weak D call TRBD1 (6 bases). The CDR3 protein is CASSLSGEVAGELFF. CDR3 sequence (DNA): TGTGCCAGCAGCTTATCAGGGGAAGTCGCCGGGGAGCTGTTTTTT.